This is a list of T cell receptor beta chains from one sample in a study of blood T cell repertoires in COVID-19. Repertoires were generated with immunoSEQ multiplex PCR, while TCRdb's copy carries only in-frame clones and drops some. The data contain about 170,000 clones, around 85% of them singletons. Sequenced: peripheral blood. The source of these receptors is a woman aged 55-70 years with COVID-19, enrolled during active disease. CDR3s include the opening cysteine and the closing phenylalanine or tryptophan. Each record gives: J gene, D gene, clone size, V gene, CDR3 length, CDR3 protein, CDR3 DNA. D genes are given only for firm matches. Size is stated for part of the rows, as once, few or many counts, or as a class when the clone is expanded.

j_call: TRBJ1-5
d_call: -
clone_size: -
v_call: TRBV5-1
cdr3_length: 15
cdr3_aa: CASSPRPGGGQPQHF
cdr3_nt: TGCGCCAGCAGCCCCCGGCCGGGGGGCGGCCAGCCCCAGCATTTT

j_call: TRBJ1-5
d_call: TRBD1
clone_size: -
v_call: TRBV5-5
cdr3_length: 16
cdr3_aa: CASSDRRTGGVQPQHF
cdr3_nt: TGTGCCAGCAGCGATAGGAGGACAGGGGGAGTTCAGCCCCAGCATTTT

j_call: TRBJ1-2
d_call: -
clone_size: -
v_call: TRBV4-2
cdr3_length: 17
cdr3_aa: CASSQDVFSRLNYGYTF
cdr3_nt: TGTGCCAGCAGCCAAGACGTATTTAGTAGACTCAACTATGGCTACACCTTC

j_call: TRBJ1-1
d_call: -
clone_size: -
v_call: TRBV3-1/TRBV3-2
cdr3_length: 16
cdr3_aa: CASSQDRLILNTEAFF
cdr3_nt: TGTGCCAGCAGCCAAGATCGTCTAATCTTGAACACTGAAGCTTTCTTT

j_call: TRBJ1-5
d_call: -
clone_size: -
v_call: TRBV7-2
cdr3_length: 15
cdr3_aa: CASSSGGYSNQPQHF
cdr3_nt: TGTGCCAGCAGCTCGGGGGGTTATAGCAATCAGCCCCAGCATTTT

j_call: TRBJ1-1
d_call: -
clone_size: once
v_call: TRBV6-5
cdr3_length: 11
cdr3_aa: CASTRSTEAFF
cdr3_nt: TGTGCCAGCACGCGGAGCACTGAAGCTTTCTTT

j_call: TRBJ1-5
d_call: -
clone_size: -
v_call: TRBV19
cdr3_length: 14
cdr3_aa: CASSLKGPNQPQHF
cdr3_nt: TGTGCCAGTAGTTTGAAGGGGCCCAATCAGCCCCAGCATTTT

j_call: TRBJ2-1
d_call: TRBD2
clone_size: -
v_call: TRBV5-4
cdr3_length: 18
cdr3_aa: CASSRGGVSVNSYNEQFF
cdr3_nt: TGTGCCAGCAGCCGGGGGGGTGTTAGCGTGAACTCCTACAATGAGCAGTTCTTC

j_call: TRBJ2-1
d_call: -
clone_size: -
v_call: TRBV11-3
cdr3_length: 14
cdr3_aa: CASSRDFTYNEQFF
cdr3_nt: TGTGCCAGCAGCCGGGACTTCACGTACAATGAGCAGTTCTTC

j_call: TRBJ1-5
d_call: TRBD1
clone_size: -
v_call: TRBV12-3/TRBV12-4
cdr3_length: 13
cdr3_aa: CASRRQGDQPQHF
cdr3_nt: TGTGCCAGCAGACGCCAGGGGGATCAGCCCCAGCATTTT

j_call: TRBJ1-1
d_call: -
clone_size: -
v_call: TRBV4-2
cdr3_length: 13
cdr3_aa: CASSQPGGTEAFF
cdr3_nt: TGTGCCAGCAGCCAACCCGGGGGCACTGAAGCTTTCTTT

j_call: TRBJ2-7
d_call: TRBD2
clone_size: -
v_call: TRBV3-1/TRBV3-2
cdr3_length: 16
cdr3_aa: CASSQGPAGRPYEQYF
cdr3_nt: TGTGCCAGCAGCCAAGGACCAGCGGGGAGGCCCTACGAGCAGTACTTC

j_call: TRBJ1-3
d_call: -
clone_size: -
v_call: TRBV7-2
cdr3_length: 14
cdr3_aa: CASSPTVSGNTIYF
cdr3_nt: TGTGCCAGCAGCCCGACAGTTTCTGGAAACACCATATATTTT

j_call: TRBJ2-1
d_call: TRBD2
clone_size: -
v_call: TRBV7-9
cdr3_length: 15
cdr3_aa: CASSRPGLPGGEQFF
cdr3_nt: TGTGCCAGCAGCCGACCAGGTCTCCCGGGAGGTGAGCAGTTCTTC

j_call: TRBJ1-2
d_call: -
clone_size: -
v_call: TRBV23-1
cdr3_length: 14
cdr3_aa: CASSHGGPNYGYTF
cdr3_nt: TGCGCCAGCAGTCATGGCGGGCCGAACTATGGCTACACCTTC